These T cell receptor beta chains were read from a single sample in a study of CXCR3 chemokines and chemotherapy response in bladder cancer. A single record per CDR3 protein comes from TCRdb applying MiXCR to the PCR reads. The data hold 8,000 to 10,000 distinct CDR3 sequences, with around 23% observed a single time. Sampling was performed from a patient whose treatment included neoadjuvant chemotherapy. The receptors derive from a human donor with bladder cancer that did not respond to neoadjuvant chemotherapy. Both conserved end residues are part of each CDR3. The D gene is left open where the match is weak. Clone size, where shown, is once, few, many, or a class for clones that have expanded.

size: many
V: TRBV12-3/TRBV12-4
J: TRBJ2-7
D: NA
CDR3: CASSSGLYEQYF
DNA: TGTGCCAGCAGCTCAGGTCTCTACGAGCAGTACTTC

size: large
V: TRBV6-6
J: TRBJ2-5
D: TRBD1
CDR3: CASGPRDSRRETQYF
DNA: TGTGCCAGCGGTCCTCGGGACAGCCGGCGAGAGACCCAGTACTTC

size: NA
V: TRBV6-2/TRBV6-3
J: TRBJ1-2
D: TRBD1
CDR3: CASRDRTDGYTF
DNA: TGTGCCAGCCGGGACAGGACTGACGGCTACACCTTC

size: many
V: TRBV7-9
J: TRBJ2-4
D: TRBD2
CDR3: CASSQGAGEGIQYF
DNA: TGTGCCAGCAGCCAGGGAGCGGGGGAAGGCATTCAGTACTTC

size: once
V: TRBV6-2/TRBV6-3
J: TRBJ1-1
D: NA
CDR3: CASQRGVDTEAFF
DNA: TGTGCCAGCCAGCGGGGGGTCGACACTGAAGCTTTCTTT

size: medium-sized
V: TRBV27
J: TRBJ1-2
D: NA
CDR3: CASSLSHRDPYGYTF
DNA: TGTGCCAGCAGTTTATCGCACAGGGATCCCTATGGCTACACCTTC

size: NA
V: TRBV6-2/TRBV6-3
J: TRBJ1-2
D: TRBD1
CDR3: CASRDRVNGYTF
DNA: TGTGCCAGCCGGGACAGGGTAAATGGCTACACCTTC

size: many
V: TRBV20-1
J: TRBJ2-2
D: NA
CDR3: CSARDQTRATNTGELFF
DNA: TGCAGTGCTAGAGATCAGACAAGAGCGACGAACACCGGGGAGCTGTTTTTT

size: many
V: TRBV2
J: TRBJ2-2
D: NA
CDR3: CASSGRAHTGELFF
DNA: TGTGCCAGCAGTGGGCGAGCGCACACCGGGGAGCTGTTTTTT

size: many
V: TRBV11-1
J: TRBJ1-5
D: NA
CDR3: CASSLDGEGQPQHF
DNA: TGTGCCAGCAGCTTAGACGGGGAGGGACAGCCCCAGCATTTT

size: many
V: TRBV28
J: TRBJ2-3
D: NA
CDR3: CASVRGESYTDTQYF
DNA: TGTGCCAGCGTGAGAGGGGAGTCCTACACAGATACGCAGTATTTT

size: NA
V: TRBV5-1
J: TRBJ2-3
D: TRBD2
CDR3: CASSLEVGGAMDTQYF
DNA: TGCGCCAGCAGCTTGGAGGTCGGGGGGGCCATGGATACGCAGTATTTT

size: many
V: TRBV12-3/TRBV12-4
J: TRBJ2-2
D: NA
CDR3: CASSLGGLLTGELFF
DNA: TGTGCCAGCAGTCTCGGCGGGCTATTAACCGGGGAGCTGTTTTTT

size: many
V: TRBV5-5
J: TRBJ2-1
D: NA
CDR3: CASSPQSVRDEQFF
DNA: TGTGCCAGCAGCCCCCAGAGCGTGCGGGATGAGCAGTTCTTC

size: NA
V: TRBV7-2
J: TRBJ2-1
D: TRBD1
CDR3: CASSVGTGGASGNEQFF
DNA: TGTGCCAGCAGCGTCGGGACAGGGGGGGCTTCGGGTAATGAGCAGTTCTTC

size: many
V: TRBV28
J: TRBJ1-6
D: NA
CDR3: CASSFYPQDPLHF
DNA: TGTGCCAGCAGTTTCTATCCTCAGGACCCCCTCCACTTT

size: many
V: TRBV7-2
J: TRBJ1-3
D: NA
CDR3: CASSQTGGGNTIYF
DNA: TGTGCCAGCAGCCAGACAGGAGGAGGAAACACCATATATTTT

size: many
V: TRBV5-4
J: TRBJ2-7
D: TRBD2
CDR3: CASSLGGTSGYEQYF
DNA: TGTGCCAGCAGCTTAGGCGGGACTAGTGGGTACGAGCAGTACTTC

size: medium-sized
V: TRBV18
J: TRBJ2-1
D: NA
CDR3: CASSLSGFSYNEQFF
DNA: TGTGCCAGCTCCCTTTCGGGGTTCTCCTACAATGAGCAGTTCTTC

size: medium-sized
V: TRBV19
J: TRBJ1-2
D: TRBD1
CDR3: CASVYRTGGNYGYTF
DNA: TGTGCCAGTGTCTATCGGACAGGAGGCAACTATGGCTACACCTTC

size: medium-sized
V: TRBV7-9
J: TRBJ2-7
D: NA
CDR3: CASSPKYEQYF
DNA: TGTGCCAGCAGCCCAAAGTACGAGCAGTACTTC

size: NA
V: TRBV6-5
J: TRBJ2-1
D: TRBD2
CDR3: CASSFGLAGVYNEQFF
DNA: TGTGCCAGCAGTTTCGGACTAGCGGGGGTCTACAATGAGCAGTTCTTC

size: few
V: TRBV20-1
J: TRBJ2-1
D: NA
CDR3: CSASRTTVYNEQFF
DNA: TGCAGTGCTTCTCGCACGACGGTGTACAATGAGCAGTTCTTC

size: medium-sized
V: TRBV10-3
J: TRBJ2-4
D: NA
CDR3: CAISGRGSENIQYF
DNA: TGTGCCATCAGTGGACGGGGATCGGAAAACATTCAGTACTTC

size: medium-sized
V: TRBV18
J: TRBJ2-1
D: NA
CDR3: CASSAIPSGNEQFF
DNA: TGTGCCAGCTCAGCAATCCCCAGCGGCAATGAGCAGTTCTTC

size: few
V: TRBV20-1
J: TRBJ2-5
D: TRBD1
CDR3: CSATTGRETQYF
DNA: TGCAGTGCCACGACAGGGAGAGAGACCCAGTACTTC

size: medium-sized
V: TRBV6-2/TRBV6-3
J: TRBJ1-1
D: NA
CDR3: CASSYWGYTEAFF
DNA: TGTGCCAGCAGTTACTGGGGGTACACTGAAGCTTTCTTT

size: medium-sized
V: TRBV18
J: TRBJ2-3
D: TRBD2
CDR3: CASSAGGDTQYF
DNA: TGTGCCAGCTCGGCGGGGGGAGATACGCAGTATTTT

size: medium-sized
V: TRBV15
J: TRBJ2-3
D: NA
CDR3: CATSRIRGVTDTQYF
DNA: TGTGCCACCAGCAGAATCAGGGGGGTCACAGATACGCAGTATTTT

size: NA
V: TRBV30
J: TRBJ2-3
D: TRBD2
CDR3: CAWSVGTSGTDTQYF
DNA: TGTGCCTGGAGTGTGGGGACTAGCGGCACAGATACGCAGTATTTT

size: many
V: TRBV7-2
J: TRBJ2-5
D: NA
CDR3: CASSLVAQPRQETQYF
DNA: TGTGCCAGCAGCTTAGTGGCCCAACCGCGCCAAGAGACCCAGTACTTC

size: NA
V: TRBV7-9
J: TRBJ2-3
D: TRBD2
CDR3: CASIGTGGGSTGTDTQYF
DNA: TGTGCCAGCATCGGCACCGGGGGGGGTTCGACGGGCACAGATACGCAGTATTTT

size: medium-sized
V: TRBV7-9
J: TRBJ1-2
D: TRBD1
CDR3: CASSSGTEYGYTF
DNA: TGTGCCAGCAGCTCGGGGACAGAGTATGGCTACACCTTC

size: many
V: TRBV12-3/TRBV12-4
J: TRBJ1-2
D: TRBD1
CDR3: CASSQHGGQGEGYTF
DNA: TGTGCCAGCAGCCAGCATGGGGGACAGGGCGAAGGCTACACCTTC

size: medium-sized
V: TRBV10-3
J: TRBJ1-4
D: NA
CDR3: CAISYLGEKLFF
DNA: TGTGCCATCAGCTATCTTGGGGAAAAACTGTTTTTT

size: NA
V: TRBV6-5
J: TRBJ1-5
D: NA
CDR3: CASSRRQIGNQPQHF
DNA: TGTGCCAGCAGCCGGAGACAGATAGGCAATCAGCCCCAGCATTTT

size: NA
V: TRBV5-4
J: TRBJ2-2
D: TRBD2
CDR3: CATTGSGGAGELFF
DNA: TGTGCCACCACCGGGAGCGGGGGGGCCGGGGAGCTGTTTTTT